This TCR beta chain was sequenced during a study of CD8 T cells in Susac syndrome. cDNA came from roughly 0.5 to 1 ug RNA primed by random hexamers. An immunoSEQ multiplex PCR generated amplified TCR beta CDR3 products spanning 54 Vbeta and 13 Jbeta. TCRdb passed the immunoSEQ multiplex PCR reads through MiXCR, listing each CDR3 protein once. In the table there are over 200,000 distinct CDR3 sequences, over 90% of which are singletons. The germline CDR1 and CDR2 sequences are MGHDK and SYGVNS. The CDR3 is made up of 11 amino acids. Deletions cut 4 bases from V and 10 bases from J, with 8 bases between. This clonotype was recorded once.

The TCR sequence derives from a human donor with multiple sclerosis. The sequenced sample was CD4+ T cells from PBMCs. This chain uses TRBV25-1 with TRBJ2-1; D unresolved. CDR3: CASSAIGEQFF. The CDR3 nucleotides read TGTGCCAGCAGTGCGATAGGAGAGCAGTTCTTC.